Listed here are 2 T cell receptor beta chains from one sample, sequenced in a study of blood T cell repertoires in COVID-19. TCRdb keeps only in-frame clones here, not all; method: immunoSEQ multiplex PCR. The table includes some 99,000 clones, 80% to 90% detected once. Sequenced sample: peripheral blood. These TCRs come from a human donor with COVID-19, enrolled during active disease. The donor label of this sample is uncertain.

The CDR3 nucleotides are TGTGCCACCAGTGATGTCCCGGGACTAGCGGGGAGCTCCTACAATGAGCAGTTCTTC. It yields the protein CATSDVPGLAGSSYNEQFF. This chain uses TRBV24-1 with TRBJ2-1; 13 bases are a match to TRBD2. Unmatched junction bases numbered 7, after V lost 3 bases and J lost 0 bases. This CDR3 has 19 residues. The germline CDR1 and CDR2 sequences are KGHDR and SFDVKD.

Only a few counts were recorded for this clone. This sequence joins TRBV3-1 (or the pseudogene TRBV3-2) and TRBJ1-2; maybe TRBD1 (6 bases). This CDR3 contains 14 residues. Germline CDR1 reads LGHDT; CDR2 reads YNNKEL (reference sequence). V gave up 1 base and J gave up 4 bases, with 10 bases separating them. The CDR3 reads CASSQGTAPYGYTF. CDR3 nucleotides: TGTGCCAGCAGCCAAGGGACAGCTCCCTATGGCTACACCTTC.